What follows are 17 T cell receptor beta chains derived from one specimen sequenced in a study of identical twins (dated by TCRdb to the mid-2010s). Library preparation employed 5' RACE. Sequenced using an Illumina HiSeq 2000. The public reads were reprocessed in TCRdb via fastp at Q25 and MiXCR, keeping in-frame beta chains. Each CDR3 protein gets just one entry, which takes the most common genes and DNA from the rows behind it. This sample has under 900,000 distinct CDR3 sequences in its table, and 9% to 15% of those were observed once. The top ten constitute roughly 1.5% of the sample. These same records also appear under a second study, on yellow fever vaccine responses in identical twins.

Sequenced input: PBMCs. Receptors were obtained from a woman aged 18-35 years in good health.

The V and J genes are TRBV11-3 and TRBJ2-3; 8 bases map to TRBD1. Germline CDR1 SGHNT, CDR2 YENEEA. The CDR3 spans 15 residues. Trimming at V came to 5 bases and at J to 4 bases, leaving 8 bases not matched to a gene. CDR3 region: CASSPGGGAADTQYF. CDR3 nucleotides: TGTGCCAGCAGCCCAGGGGGCGGGGCAGCAGATACGCAGTATTTT.

The chain has TRBV15 and TRBJ2-2; 7 bases align to TRBD1. Germline V gene lookup returns CDR1 LNHNV and CDR2 YYDKDF (reference sequence). Germline trimming cut 3 bases from V and 1 base from J; bases unmatched to any gene: 2. The CDR3 runs 15 residues. As DNA, the CDR3 is TGTGCCACCAGCAGGGACAGGATGAACACCGGGGAGCTGTTTTTT. Translated, it gives CATSRDRMNTGELFF.

This clonotype was seen many times. V and J are TRBV20-1 and TRBJ2-5; D gene uncertain. Germline CDR1 and CDR2: DFQATT and SNEGSKA (reference sequence). The CDR3 extends over 12 amino acids. V was shortened by 4 bases and J by 3 bases, with 9 bases between the two germline ends. In DNA form, the CDR3 reads TGCAGTGCTAATCTAGGGAAAGAGACCCAGTACTTC. It codes for CSANLGKETQYF.

In this sample, this clonotype turned up a few times. The chain has TRBV10-3 and TRBJ2-1; 9 bases are shared with TRBD2. Germline V CDR1 and CDR2: ENHRY, SYGVKD. Losses at the gene ends were 2 bases for V and 7 bases for J; bases not matched to a gene: 6. The length of the CDR3 is 15 residues. The CDR3 spells CAISEASGEWNEQFF. As DNA, the CDR3 is TGTGCCATCAGTGAGGCTAGCGGGGAGTGGAATGAGCAGTTCTTC.

The rearrangement joins TRBV12-3 or TRBV12-4 to TRBJ1-2; a weak D match, TRBD1 (5 bases). V was cut by 3 bases and J by 7 bases, with 9 bases left in between. The CDR3 length is 12 residues. This chain's CDR3 is CASSLPGRGYTF. The CDR3 bases are TGTGCCAGCAGTTTGCCAGGGCGTGGCTACACCTTC.

As regards this clonotype: No conserved phenylalanine or tryptophan ends this CDR3, so it is likely a read error. This chain links TRBV5-1 with TRBJ2-3; 7 bases are shared with TRBD1. The CDR3 has 15 residues. Unmatched junction bases numbered 4, after V lost 0 bases and J lost 3 bases. CDR1 and CDR2 (germline): SGHRS, YFSETQ. The CDR3 reads CASSLAYRGTDTQYL. CDR3 nucleotide sequence: TGCGCCAGCAGCTTGGCCTACAGGGGAACAGATACGCAGTATCTT.

This chain connects TRBV3-1 to TRBJ2-7; 11 nucleotides align to TRBD1. The ends lost 3 bases at V and 4 bases at J; junction bases unmatched: 11. Germline lookup yields CDR1 LGHDT and CDR2 YNNKEL (reference sequence). The CDR3 sequence is 17 residues long. CDR3 loop: CASSHPLGTGGRYEQYF. The CDR3 bases are TGTGCCAGCAGCCACCCTCTCGGGACAGGGGGAAGGTACGAGCAGTACTTC.

This clonotype occurred a few times. The chain joins TRBV27 to TRBJ1-6, with D uncertain. Trimming shortened V by 0 bases and J by 4 bases, and 13 bases separated the two germline ends. CDR3 length: 17 residues. CDR1 and CDR2 (germline): MNHEY, SMNVEV (reference sequence). The CDR3 sequence: CASSLSPSGAYNSPLHF. The CDR3 DNA is TGTGCCAGCAGTTTATCACCGTCAGGCGCTTATAATTCACCCCTCCACTTT.

This clonotype occurred many times. V gene TRBV12-3 or TRBV12-4 combines with J gene TRBJ1-5; D is undetermined. The CDR3 is made up of 14 amino acids. Trimming took off 5 bases at V and 3 bases at J, with 11 bases between the two ends. Written as DNA, the CDR3 is TGTGCCAGCAGTCCAGGACGGTTCAATCAGCCCCAGCATTTT. It is translated as CASSPGRFNQPQHF.

The chain employs TRBV29-1 and TRBJ2-7; 10 positions agree with TRBD2. J gave up 0 bases and V 2 bases, and 7 bases lay outside the gene matches. This CDR3 region has 16 residues. From germline, CDR1 is SQVTM and CDR2 ANQGSEA. The CDR3 sequence is CSVEWASGGSSYEQYF. The CDR3 region has the DNA TGCAGCGTTGAATGGGCTAGCGGGGGCAGCTCCTACGAGCAGTACTTC.

This clonotype was recorded a few times. This sequence joins TRBV29-1 and TRBJ1-6; D remains ambiguous. Trimming took off 4 bases at V and 5 bases at J, with 6 bases between the two ends. The germline gives CDR1 SQVTM, CDR2 ANQGSEA. This CDR3 is built from 12 residues. CDR3 in DNA: TGCAGCGTTGCAAATAATAATTCACCCCTCCACTTT. Translating gives CSVANNNSPLHF.

This clonotype is a singleton in its sample. This sequence joins TRBV7-9 and TRBJ2-4, with 11 bases that match TRBD2. The CDR3 contains 17 residues. J lost 7 bases, V lost 5 bases, and 13 bases had no gene match. In germline, CDR1 is SEHNR, CDR2 FQNEAQ (reference sequence). CDR3: CASSTPTSGEAGNIQYF. In DNA, the CDR3 is TGTGCCAGCAGCACCCCGACTAGCGGGGAGGCGGGTAACATTCAGTACTTC.

Many counts were recorded for this clonotype. The rearrangement links TRBV12-3 or TRBV12-4 to TRBJ2-1; D call uncertain. The CDR3 has 14 residues. Between the trimmed V and J ends, which lost 2 bases and 5 bases, there was a span of 10 bases. CDR3 DNA sequence: TGTGCCAGCAGTTTAAGTCCTCAGAACAATGAGCAGTTCTTC. Protein product: CASSLSPQNNEQFF.

This clonotype was detected ten times or more. The chain joins TRBV5-6 to TRBJ2-2, with D maybe TRBD2 (5 bases). The CDR3 is made up of 13 amino acids. Germline V gene data show CDR1 as SGHDT and CDR2 as YYEEEE. V was clipped by 4 bases and J by 7 bases, with 11 bases between them. The CDR3 spells CASSPGLGGELFF. CDR3 in DNA: TGTGCCAGCAGCCCCGGACTGGGCGGGGAGCTGTTTTTT.

This clonotype was counted only a few times. The chain joins TRBV2 to TRBJ2-3; D is unclear. Germline V gives CDR1 SNHLY, CDR2 FYNNEI. CDR3 size: 14 residues. Trimming cost V 6 bases and J 1 base, with 11 bases left between them. The CDR3 loop is CASSLTERTDTQYF. The DNA of the CDR3 is TGTGCCAGCAGCCTAACAGAACGCACAGATACGCAGTATTTT.

This clonotype was detected ten times or more. The chain links TRBV10-3 to TRBJ2-7, with a weak D call TRBD1 (5 bases). The V gene lost 8 bases and the J gene lost 7 bases, with 24 bases spanning the gap. Germline V gives CDR1 ENHRY, CDR2 SYGVKD. The CDR3 consists of 15 residues. CDR3 coding DNA: TGTGCCATCCAACGTCGGGCTTCGTACCCAGGGGAGCAGTACTTC. Translation: CAIQRRASYPGEQYF.

V gene TRBV20-1 combines with J gene TRBJ2-7; D possibly matches TRBD1 or TRBD2 (6 bases each). In germline, CDR1 is DFQATT, CDR2 SNEGSKA (reference sequence). Trimming removed 5 bases at V and 3 bases at J, with 14 bases between. The CDR3 sequence is 13 residues long. In nucleotides, the CDR3 is TGCAGTGCTGCCAGGGGACTTATCTACGAGCAGTACTTC. The encoded protein is CSAARGLIYEQYF.